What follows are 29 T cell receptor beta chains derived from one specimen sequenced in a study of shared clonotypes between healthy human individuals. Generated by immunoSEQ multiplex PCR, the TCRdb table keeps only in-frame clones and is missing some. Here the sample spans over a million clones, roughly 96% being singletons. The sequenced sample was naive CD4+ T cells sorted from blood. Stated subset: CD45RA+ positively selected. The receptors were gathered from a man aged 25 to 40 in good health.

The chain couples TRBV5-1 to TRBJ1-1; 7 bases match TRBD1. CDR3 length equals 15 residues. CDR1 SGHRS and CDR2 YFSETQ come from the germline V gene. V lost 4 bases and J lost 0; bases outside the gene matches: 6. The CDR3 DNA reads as TGCGCCAGCAGCCGGCCGGACAGGCTGAACACTGAAGCTTTCTTT. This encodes CASSRPDRLNTEAFF.

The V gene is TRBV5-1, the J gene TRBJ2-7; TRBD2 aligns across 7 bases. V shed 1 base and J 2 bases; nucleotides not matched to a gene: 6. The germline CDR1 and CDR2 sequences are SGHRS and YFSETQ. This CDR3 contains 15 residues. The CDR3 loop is CASSLSGEGTYEQYF. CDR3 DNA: TGCGCCAGCAGCTTGTCCGGGGAGGGAACCTACGAGCAGTACTTC.

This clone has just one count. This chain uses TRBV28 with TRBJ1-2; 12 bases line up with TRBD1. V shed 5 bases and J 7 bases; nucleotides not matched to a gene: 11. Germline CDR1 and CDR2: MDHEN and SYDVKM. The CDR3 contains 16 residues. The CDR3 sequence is CASSLPAGTGGFGYTF. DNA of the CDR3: TGTGCCAGCAGTCTCCCCGCCGGGACAGGGGGCTTTGGCTACACCTTC.

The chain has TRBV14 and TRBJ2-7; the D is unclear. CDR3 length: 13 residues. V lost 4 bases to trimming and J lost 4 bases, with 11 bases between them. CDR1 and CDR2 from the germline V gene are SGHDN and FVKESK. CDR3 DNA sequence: TGTGCCAGCAGCCCCGCTGGGTTGTACGAGCAGTACTTC. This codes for CASSPAGLYEQYF.

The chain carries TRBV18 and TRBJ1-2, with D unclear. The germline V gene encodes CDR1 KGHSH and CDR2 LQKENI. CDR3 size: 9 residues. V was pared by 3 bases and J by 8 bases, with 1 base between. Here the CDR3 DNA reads TGTGCCAGCTCACCGGGCTACACCTTC. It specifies CASSPGYTF.

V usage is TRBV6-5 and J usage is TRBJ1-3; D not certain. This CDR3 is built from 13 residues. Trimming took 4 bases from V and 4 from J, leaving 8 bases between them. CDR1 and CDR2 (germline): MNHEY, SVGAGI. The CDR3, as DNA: TGTGCCAGCAGTTGGAGAGGAGGAAACACCATATATTTT. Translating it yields CASSWRGGNTIYF.

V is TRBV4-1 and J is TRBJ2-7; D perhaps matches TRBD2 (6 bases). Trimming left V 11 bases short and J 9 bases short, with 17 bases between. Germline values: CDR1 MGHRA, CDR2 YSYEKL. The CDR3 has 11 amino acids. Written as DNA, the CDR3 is TGCGCCCGGGAGTGGAGGGCCGGGCAGTACTTC. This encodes CAREWRAGQYF.

CDR3 residues: CAWSVTNYGYTF. The CDR3 DNA is TGTGCCTGGAGTGTGACTAACTATGGCTACACCTTC. V is TRBV30 and J is TRBJ1-2, with D unclear. The CDR3 is 12 residues long. Germline V CDR1 and CDR2: GTSNPN, SVGIG (reference sequence). The V gene lost 0 bases and the J gene lost 0 bases, with 2 bases spanning the gap.

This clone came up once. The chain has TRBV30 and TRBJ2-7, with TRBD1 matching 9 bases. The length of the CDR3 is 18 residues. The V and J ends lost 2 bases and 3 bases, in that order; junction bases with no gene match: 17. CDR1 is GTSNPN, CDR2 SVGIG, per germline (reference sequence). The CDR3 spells CAWSPRGQGMETHYEQYF. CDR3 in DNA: TGTGCCTGGAGTCCCCGGGGACAGGGAATGGAGACACACTACGAGCAGTACTTC.

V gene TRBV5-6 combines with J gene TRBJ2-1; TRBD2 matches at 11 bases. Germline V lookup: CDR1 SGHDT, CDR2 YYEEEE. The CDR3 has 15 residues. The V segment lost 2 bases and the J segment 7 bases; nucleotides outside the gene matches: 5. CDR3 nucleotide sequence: TGTGCCAGCAGCTTCCGACTAGCGGGAATTAATGAGCAGTTCTTC. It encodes CASSFRLAGINEQFF.

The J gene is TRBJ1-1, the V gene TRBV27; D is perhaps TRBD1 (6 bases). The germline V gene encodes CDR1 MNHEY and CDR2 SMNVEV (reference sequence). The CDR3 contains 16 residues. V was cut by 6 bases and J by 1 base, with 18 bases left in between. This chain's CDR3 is CASRGGQFLPNTEAFF. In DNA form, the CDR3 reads TGTGCCAGCAGGGGGGGGCAGTTTCTCCCGAACACTGAAGCTTTCTTT.

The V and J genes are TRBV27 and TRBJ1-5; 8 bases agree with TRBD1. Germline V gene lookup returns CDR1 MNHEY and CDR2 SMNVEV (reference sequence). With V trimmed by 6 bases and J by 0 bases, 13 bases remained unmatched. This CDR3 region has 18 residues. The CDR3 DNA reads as TGTGCCAGCAGCCTTAAAGGGGCAGGGGGCTATAGCAATCAGCCCCAGCATTTT. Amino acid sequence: CASSLKGAGGYSNQPQHF.

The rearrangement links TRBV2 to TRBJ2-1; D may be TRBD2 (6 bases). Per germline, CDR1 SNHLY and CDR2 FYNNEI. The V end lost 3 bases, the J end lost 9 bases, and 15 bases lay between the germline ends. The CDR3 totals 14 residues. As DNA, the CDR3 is TGTGCCAGCAGTGATGGGCCGGCTAGCGTTGAGCAGTTCTTC. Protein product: CASSDGPASVEQFF.

CDR3 bases: TGTGCCAGTCAGGGCGTTCCAGGGGGCGAGCAGTACTTC. As protein: CASQGVPGGEQYF. The chain uses TRBV6-5 and TRBJ2-7; 7 bases align to TRBD1. V lost 9 bases, J lost 6 bases, and 11 bases stayed unmatched. The CDR3 has 13 residues. The germline V gene has CDR1 MNHEY and CDR2 SVGAGI.

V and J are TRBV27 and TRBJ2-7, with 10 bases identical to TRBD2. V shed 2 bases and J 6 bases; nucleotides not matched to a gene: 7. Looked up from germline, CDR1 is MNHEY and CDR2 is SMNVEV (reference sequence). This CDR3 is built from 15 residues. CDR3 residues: CASSLRGLAEAEQYF. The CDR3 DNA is TGTGCCAGCAGTTTAAGAGGACTAGCGGAGGCCGAGCAGTACTTC.

CDR3 amino acids: CASSILISGTSGKTYEQYF. The CDR3 region has the DNA TGTGCCAGTAGTATTTTAATATCCGGGACTAGCGGGAAGACCTACGAGCAGTACTTC. The genes are TRBV19 and TRBJ2-7; 13 bases fit TRBD2. The junction had 13 bases not matched to a gene; V was cut back by 3 bases and J by 2 bases. Germline CDR1 reads LNHDA; CDR2 reads SQIVND (reference sequence). The CDR3 length is 19 residues.

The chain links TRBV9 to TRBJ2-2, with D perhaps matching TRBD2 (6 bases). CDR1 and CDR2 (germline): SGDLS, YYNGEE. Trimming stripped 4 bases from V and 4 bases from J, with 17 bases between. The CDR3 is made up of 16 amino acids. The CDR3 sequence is CASSRTPGTLTGELFF. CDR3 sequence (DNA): TGTGCCAGCAGCCGCACCCCCGGGACTCTCACCGGGGAGCTGTTTTTT.

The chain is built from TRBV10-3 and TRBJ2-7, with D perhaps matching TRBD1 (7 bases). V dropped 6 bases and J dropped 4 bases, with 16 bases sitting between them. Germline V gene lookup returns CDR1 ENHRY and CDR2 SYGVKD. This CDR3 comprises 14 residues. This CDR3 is CAISLRGVDYEQYF. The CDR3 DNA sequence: TGTGCCATCAGCCTCAGGGGGGTCGATTACGAGCAGTACTTC.

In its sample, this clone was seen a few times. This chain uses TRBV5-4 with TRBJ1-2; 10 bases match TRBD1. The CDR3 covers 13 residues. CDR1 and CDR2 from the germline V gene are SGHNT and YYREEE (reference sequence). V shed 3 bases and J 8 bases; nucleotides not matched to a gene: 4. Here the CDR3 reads CASSSGTGVGYTF. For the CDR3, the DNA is TGTGCCAGCAGCTCCGGGACAGGGGTGGGCTACACCTTC.

The CDR3 is CASSVRNKMQVAGANVLTF. In DNA, the CDR3 is TGTGCCAGCAGCGTCCGAAACAAGATGCAAGTCGCTGGGGCCAACGTCCTGACTTTC. The chain uses TRBV9 and TRBJ2-6; no definite D call. The CDR3 runs 19 residues. Germline lookup yields CDR1 SGDLS and CDR2 YYNGEE. V lost 2 bases and J lost 2, with 20 bases in between.

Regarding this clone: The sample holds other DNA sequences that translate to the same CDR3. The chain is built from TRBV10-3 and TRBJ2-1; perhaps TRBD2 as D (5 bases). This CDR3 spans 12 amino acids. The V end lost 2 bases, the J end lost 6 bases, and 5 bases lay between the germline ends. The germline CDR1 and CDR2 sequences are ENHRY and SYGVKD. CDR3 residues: CAISEGLNEQFF. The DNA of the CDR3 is TGTGCCATCAGTGAGGGACTCAATGAGCAGTTCTTC.

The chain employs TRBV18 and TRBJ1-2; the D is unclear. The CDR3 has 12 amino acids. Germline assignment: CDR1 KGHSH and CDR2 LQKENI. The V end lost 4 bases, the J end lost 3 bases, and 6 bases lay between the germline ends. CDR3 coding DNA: TGTGCCAGCTCACGCCCTGACTATGGCTACACCTTC. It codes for CASSRPDYGYTF. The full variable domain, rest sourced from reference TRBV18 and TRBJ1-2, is NAGVMQNPRHLVRRRGQEARLRCSPMKGHSHVYWYRQLPEEGLKFMVYLQKENIIDESGMPKERFSAEFPKEGPSILRIQQVVRGDSAAYFCASSRPDYGYTFGSGTRLTVV.

CDR3 region: CASSNRQGAYEQYF. The CDR3 DNA reads TGTGCCAGCAGTAATCGACAGGGAGCCTACGAGCAGTACTTC. The chain uses TRBV27 and TRBJ2-7, with 7 nucleotides matching TRBD1. Trimming removed 5 bases from V and 2 bases from J; junction bases left unmatched: 6. Per the germline V gene, CDR1 is MNHEY and CDR2 is SMNVEV (reference sequence). The CDR3 is 14 amino acids.

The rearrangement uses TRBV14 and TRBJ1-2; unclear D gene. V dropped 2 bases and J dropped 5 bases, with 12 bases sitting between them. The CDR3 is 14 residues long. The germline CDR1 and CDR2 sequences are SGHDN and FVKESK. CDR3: CASSQSTWGYGYTF. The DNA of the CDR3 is TGTGCCAGCAGCCAATCAACGTGGGGTTATGGCTACACCTTC.

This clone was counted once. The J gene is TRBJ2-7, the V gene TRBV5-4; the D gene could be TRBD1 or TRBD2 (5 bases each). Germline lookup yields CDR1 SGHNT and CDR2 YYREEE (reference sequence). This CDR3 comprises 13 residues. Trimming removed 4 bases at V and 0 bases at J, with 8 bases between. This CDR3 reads CASSHGASYEQYF. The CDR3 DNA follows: TGTGCCAGCAGCCACGGGGCCTCCTACGAGCAGTACTTC.

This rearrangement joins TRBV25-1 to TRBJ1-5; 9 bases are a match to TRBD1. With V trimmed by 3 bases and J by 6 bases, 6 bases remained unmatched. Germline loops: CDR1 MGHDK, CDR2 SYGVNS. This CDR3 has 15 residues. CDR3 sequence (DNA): TGTGCCAGCAGTGACTCGACAGGGGGAAGTCAGCCCCAGCATTTT. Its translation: CASSDSTGGSQPQHF. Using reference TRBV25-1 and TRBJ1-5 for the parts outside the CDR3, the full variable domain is EADIYQTPRYLVIGTGKKITLECSQTMGHDKMYWYQQDPGMELHLIHYSYGVNSTEKGDLSSESTVSRIRTEHFPLTLESARPSHTSQYLCASSDSTGGSQPQHFGDGTRLSIL.

The CDR3 spells CASGLELAGGNNEQFF. The CDR3 DNA reads as TGTGCTAGTGGTTTAGAACTAGCGGGAGGGAATAATGAGCAGTTCTTC. This sequence joins TRBV12-5 and TRBJ2-1; 13 bases agree with TRBD2. Trimming took 3 bases from V and 7 from J; bases not matched to a gene: 6. CDR1 and CDR2 from the germline V gene are LGHNT and FRNRAP. The CDR3 runs 16 residues.

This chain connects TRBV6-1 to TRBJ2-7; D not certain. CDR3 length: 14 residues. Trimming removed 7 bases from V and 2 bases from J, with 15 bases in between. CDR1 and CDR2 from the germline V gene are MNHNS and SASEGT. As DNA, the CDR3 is TGTGCCAGCACTCTCGACCCGAGTCCCTACGAGCAGTACTTC. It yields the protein CASTLDPSPYEQYF.

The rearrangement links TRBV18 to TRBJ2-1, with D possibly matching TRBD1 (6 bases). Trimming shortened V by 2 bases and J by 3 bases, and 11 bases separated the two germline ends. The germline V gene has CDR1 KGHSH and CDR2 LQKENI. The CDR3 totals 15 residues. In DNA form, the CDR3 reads TGTGCCAGCTCACCAACAGGGAACCTCTACAATGAGCAGTTCTTC. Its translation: CASSPTGNLYNEQFF.